The T cell receptor (beta chain) under discussion was sequenced for a study of PD-1 blockade in classical Hodgkin lymphoma. Whole-study results and caveats: A significant rise in TCR diversity was seen by C4D1 for CD4+ cells but not for CD8+ cells. Repertoire differences lack defined causes, possibly disease activity or prior therapy. Diversity similar to that of newly diagnosed patients was seen at baseline in complete responders.

Produced via immunoSEQ multiplex PCR; TCRdb's table is partial and in-frame only. The table lists approximately 22,000 clones, 60% to 80% of them singletons. Per germline, CDR1 SNHLY and CDR2 FYNNEI. The CDR3 extends over 13 amino acids. Time point here: cycle 4 day 1 (C4D1), after less than 7 weeks of nivolumab. Patients all relapsed after autologous stem cell transplantation, and there was variation in brentuximab vedotin exposure. On this clone itself: As yet, its antigen is unknown. At one of its ends the junction is not consistent with the germline gene, which may arise from a read error.

This specimen was peripheral blood mononuclear cells (PBMCs), taken before the fourth cycle of nivolumab. This sequence was found in a human donor with classical Hodgkin lymphoma. This chain links TRBV2 with TRBJ2-5; no clear D. This CDR3 is CASIEAWGETQYF. The CDR3 nucleotides are TGTGCCAGCATTGAAGCGTGGGGAGAGACCCAGTACTTC. The variable domain in full, completed from reference TRBV2 and TRBJ2-5, reads EPEVTQTPSHQVTQMGQEVILRCVPISNHLYFYWYRQILGQKVEFLVSFYNNEISEKSEIFDDQFSVERPDGSNFTLKIRSTKLEDSAMYFCASIEAWGETQYFGPGTRLLVL.